Listed below are T cell receptor beta chains from one sample, sequenced in a study of T-cell memory formation after mild COVID-19. TCRdb ran MiXCR on the 5' RACE reads and lists one entry per CDR3 protein. The table records roughly 120,000 distinct CDR3 sequences, approximately 16% of them present only once. The source material was PBMCs or a T cell subset sorted from them (not recorded which). The receptors were gathered from an adult woman who had mild COVID-19 (a few samples of this study predate the infection). Cell type and time point are not known. CDR3s include the opening cysteine and the closing phenylalanine or tryptophan. Each record gives: CDR3 length, V gene, D gene, J gene, clone size, CDR3 DNA, CDR3 protein. The D gene is left open where the match is weak. Size tells how often a clone was seen (once, few, many) or the class of an expanded clone, and some rows leave it out.

18	TRBV7-3	.	TRBJ2-2	few	TGTGCCAGCAGCTCCAGAAAGGGGGATTTGCGATACACCGGGGAGCTGTTTTTT	CASSSRKGDLRYTGELFF
11	TRBV12-3/TRBV12-4	.	TRBJ1-2	.	TGTGCCAGCAGCACCCCTCCGGGCTACACCTTC	CASSTPPGYTF
15	TRBV7-9	.	TRBJ2-3	few	TGTGCCAGCAGCTTAGGCCTTGCCCCCGGGGATACGCAGTATTTT	CASSLGLAPGDTQYF
14	TRBV12-3/TRBV12-4	TRBD1	TRBJ1-1	few	TGTGCCAGCAGTTTCAGGGGGGATGGCACTGAAGCTTTCTTT	CASSFRGDGTEAFF
16	TRBV4-3	TRBD2	TRBJ2-7	few	TGCGCCAGCAGCCTCTCGAAAGCGGGAGGCTCCTACGAGCAGTACTTC	CASSLSKAGGSYEQYF
15	TRBV11-2	.	TRBJ2-1	few	TGTGCCAGCAGCTCGGGACGCCAGTTCTACAATGAGCAGTTCTTC	CASSSGRQFYNEQFF
15	TRBV6-2/TRBV6-3	TRBD1	TRBJ2-7	few	TGTGCCAGCAGTTACTCGACAGGGAACGCCTACGAGCAGTACTTC	CASSYSTGNAYEQYF
16	TRBV9	TRBD1	TRBJ2-3	.	TGTGCCAGCAGTTTACAGGGGGTAGAGAGCACAGATACGCAGTATTTT	CASSLQGVESTDTQYF
14	TRBV18	.	TRBJ2-2	.	TGTGCCAGCTCACCGGGCCTGAACACCGGGGAGCTGATTTTT	CASSPGLNTGELIF
13	TRBV29-1	.	TRBJ1-4	.	TGCAGCGTTGACAGGCTATATAATGAAAAACTGTTTTTT	CSVDRLYNEKLFF
14	TRBV12-3/TRBV12-4	TRBD2	TRBJ2-3	few	TGTGCCAGCAGAGGGACGGGAGGGACCGATACGCAGTATTTT	CASRGTGGTDTQYF
14	TRBV10-3	TRBD1	TRBJ2-7	.	TGTGCCATCAGTGATAACAGGGGGCTCAACGAGCAGTACTTC	CAISDNRGLNEQYF
15	TRBV7-9	.	TRBJ1-2	few	TGTGCCAGCAGCTTAGGGACACAGCTATCAGGAGGCTACACCTTC	CASSLGTQLSGGYTF
17	TRBV7-3	TRBD2	TRBJ2-2	many	TGTGCCAGCAGCCCCGGGGCGGGGGTGGAGACCACCGGGGAGCTGTTTTTT	CASSPGAGVETTGELFF
14	TRBV20-1	.	TRBJ2-1	.	TGCAGTGCTAGAGGGCTAGCAGTTTACAATGAGCAGTTCTTC	CSARGLAVYNEQFF
17	TRBV7-8	TRBD1	TRBJ2-7	.	TGTGCCAGCAGTCCAACAACCGGGACAGGGGGTTCCTACGAGCAGTACTTC	CASSPTTGTGGSYEQYF
10	TRBV29-1	.	TRBJ1-1	many	TGCAGCGTTGAACAGATTGACAGATTTTTT	CSVEQIDRFF
13	TRBV5-1	.	TRBJ1-2	.	TGCGCCAGCAGCTTGCTGGGTCCCTATGGCTACACCTTC	CASSLLGPYGYTF
15	TRBV7-2	.	TRBJ2-7	few	TGTGCCAGCAGCTTAGGGTGGGCGGGTGGCTACGAGCAGTACTTC	CASSLGWAGGYEQYF
16	TRBV5-1	.	TRBJ1-1	few	TGCGCCAGCAGCTTAACCCAGACATCATTGAACACTGAAGCTTTCTTT	CASSLTQTSLNTEAFF
15	TRBV4-1	TRBD1	TRBJ2-7	.	TGCGCCAGCAGCCCGGGACAGTTGGCTACCTACGAGCAGTACTTC	CASSPGQLATYEQYF
17	TRBV7-2	TRBD2	TRBJ2-1	few	TGTGCCAGCAGCTCCAGCGGCCTTAGCGGGAGGGAAGGTGAGCAGTTCTTC	CASSSSGLSGREGEQFF
13	TRBV7-2	TRBD1	TRBJ2-7	few	TGTGCCAGCGCAAACAGGGGTACCTACGAGCAGTACTTC	CASANRGTYEQYF
16	TRBV2	TRBD2	TRBJ2-1	.	TGTGCCAGCACTTACACCCTAGCGGGCCCCTACAATGAGCAGTTCTTC	CASTYTLAGPYNEQFF
14	TRBV9	.	TRBJ2-7	few	TGTGCCAGCAGCGTAGGAGAAAGAGCGGACGAGCAGTACTTC	CASSVGERADEQYF
15	TRBV5-5	.	TRBJ1-1	.	TGTGCCAGCAGCCCCGACCGGGGGGCTGACACTGAAGCTTTCTTT	CASSPDRGADTEAFF
14	TRBV5-1	TRBD1	TRBJ2-5	many	TGCGCCAGCAACGGACAGGGGGTCGGGGAGACCCAGTACTTC	CASNGQGVGETQYF
16	TRBV29-1	.	TRBJ2-7	.	TGCAGCGTTGAAGATTGGGGAAGACAGAGAACCTACGAGCAGTACTTC	CSVEDWGRQRTYEQYF
13	TRBV7-2	TRBD2	TRBJ2-5	.	TGTGCCAGCAGCTCGGCGGGGGGCGAGACCAAGTACTTC	CASSSAGGETKYF
17	TRBV7-2	.	TRBJ1-5	.	TGTGCCAGCAGCATACTCCAGACGGAAATTAGCAATCAGCCCCAGCATTTT	CASSILQTEISNQPQHF
16	TRBV18	.	TRBJ2-1	few	TGTGCCAGCTCACCCCGACAACGGCAGGTAGGAGGTGAGCAGTTCTTC	CASSPRQRQVGGEQFF
16	TRBV7-8	.	TRBJ1-5	.	TGTGCCAGCAGCTTAGTTAGTCAGGGAGGGAGGCAGCCCCAGCATTTT	CASSLVSQGGRQPQHF
12	TRBV30	.	TRBJ2-3	.	TGTGCCTGGAGTCCGGCGGCAGATACGCAGTATTTT	CAWSPAADTQYF
17	TRBV4-3	.	TRBJ2-3	few	TGCGCCAGCAGCCAGGCGCGAGGGCGGGCTAGCACAGATACGCAGTATTTT	CASSQARGRASTDTQYF
15	TRBV30	TRBD2	TRBJ2-1	few	TGTGCCTGGGATAAAAGGCTAGCGGGAAACAATGAGCAGTTCTTC	CAWDKRLAGNNEQFF
15	TRBV4-3	TRBD2	TRBJ2-1	once	TGCGCCAGCAGACAAACTAGCGGCGCTTACAATGAGCAGTTCTTC	CASRQTSGAYNEQFF
12	TRBV3-1	.	TRBJ2-7	.	TGTGCCAGCAGCCAAGCAGGCTACGAGCAGTACTTC	CASSQAGYEQYF
17	TRBV7-6	.	TRBJ2-5	few	TGTGCCAGCAGCTTAGCGACGCCCCTTACAGGTCAAGAGACCCAGTACTTC	CASSLATPLTGQETQYF
19	TRBV29-1	.	TRBJ2-1	few	TGCAGCGTTGAAGACAACAGTCTATCAGGGGAGGTGCGGTACAATGAGCAGTTCTTC	CSVEDNSLSGEVRYNEQFF
14	TRBV20-1	TRBD1	TRBJ1-5	.	TGCAGTGCTGTACCGGGACAGAACAATCAGCCCCAGCATTTT	CSAVPGQNNQPQHF
12	TRBV5-5	.	TRBJ1-2	.	TGTGCCAGCAGTGATGGCAACTATGGCTACACCTTC	CASSDGNYGYTF
14	TRBV3-1	.	TRBJ1-1	.	TGTGCCAGCAGCCAAGACGGCGTCAACACTGAAGCTTTCTTT	CASSQDGVNTEAFF